Following are 11 T cell receptor beta chains from one sample sequenced in a study of OX40 agonist ivuxolimab in advanced cancers. The data were produced by immunoSEQ multiplex PCR, yet TCRdb's version contains in-frame clones alone and is incomplete. The sample comprises over 13,000 clones, more than 65% of which are singletons, and 36% rests with the top ten. The starting material was CD4+ or CD8+ T cells sorted from blood, obtained in a trial of the OX40 agonist ivuxolimab. Receptors were obtained from an adult with an advanced solid tumor such as melanoma, head and neck, liver or kidney cancer.

The chain is built from TRBV10-3 and TRBJ1-3; D is uncertain. V lost 0 bases to trimming and J lost 0 bases, with 18 bases between them. This CDR3 is 19 amino acids long. Germline loops: CDR1 ENHRY, CDR2 SYGVKD. DNA for the CDR3: TGTGCCATCAGTGAGTCTGCGAGGCATCAACCTCTCTCTGGAAACACCATATATTTT. It is translated as CAISESARHQPLSGNTIYF.

This clone is medium-sized. The chain employs TRBV2 and TRBJ1-2; the D is unclear. CDR1 SNHLY and CDR2 FYNNEI come from the germline V gene. V lost 7 bases and J lost 4, with 10 bases in between. The CDR3 is 12 amino acids. DNA of the CDR3: TGTGCCAGCAAGCCAGGCCTCTATGGCTACACCTTC. Translating it yields CASKPGLYGYTF.

By sample fraction, this clone is medium-sized (0.01 to 0.1%). The chain uses TRBV2 and TRBJ2-1, with D perhaps TRBD2 (5 bases). Germline loops: CDR1 SNHLY, CDR2 FYNNEI. Trimming removed 5 bases at V and 0 bases at J, with 11 bases between. This CDR3 contains 15 residues. CDR3 sequence reads: CASSSGVNSYNEQFF. CDR3 DNA sequence: TGTGCCAGCAGTTCCGGGGTGAACTCCTACAATGAGCAGTTCTTC.

The rearrangement links TRBV5-1 to TRBJ1-1; D is unclear. Trimming stripped 0 bases from V and 7 bases from J, with 7 bases between. The germline V gene encodes CDR1 SGHRS and CDR2 YFSETQ. This CDR3 is built from 12 residues. The CDR3 coding sequence is TGCGCCAGCAGCTTGGACAGAATTGAAGCTTTCTTT. Its translation: CASSLDRIEAFF.

This clone has more than one count but fewer than ten. Germline is not matched at one junction end, which may reflect a read error. This sequence joins TRBV29-1 and TRBJ1-1, with D uncertain. The CDR3 is 12 amino acids. Germline loops: CDR1 SQVTM, CDR2 ANQGSEA. The CDR3 sequence is CSVEVSGAEAFF. The CDR3, as DNA: TGCAGCGTAGAAGTTAGCGGCGCTGAAGCTTTCTTT.

The chain couples TRBV25-1 to TRBJ1-2; D is uncertain. Germline V lookup: CDR1 MGHDK, CDR2 SYGVNS. The CDR3 contains 11 residues. The V gene lost 3 bases and the J gene lost 4 bases, with 3 bases spanning the gap. The CDR3 region has the DNA TGTGCCAGCAGTGAGGCCTATGGCTACACCTTC. Protein: CASSEAYGYTF.

The chain joins TRBV2 to TRBJ2-1, with TRBD2 matching 8 bases. The CDR3 is made up of 12 amino acids. The germline gives CDR1 SNHLY, CDR2 FYNNEI. V trimming: 7 bases; J trimming: 6 bases; junction bases outside the gene matches: 2. The CDR3 bases are TGTGCCAGCATGCTAGCGGGCAATGAGCAGTTCTTC. It encodes CASMLAGNEQFF.

Of note for this clone: The sample carries other DNA sequences with the same CDR3. This chain connects TRBV27 to TRBJ2-5, with TRBD2 as a possible D gene (6 bases). This CDR3 has 14 amino acids. CDR1 and CDR2 from the germline V gene are MNHEY and SMNVEV (reference sequence). Trimming removed 6 bases at V and 5 bases at J, with 16 bases between. For the CDR3, the DNA is TGTGCCAGCAGCCTGGTGGGGGGAGCGGAGACCCAGTACTTC. Its protein is CASSLVGGAETQYF.

This clone was seen once. The gene calls are TRBV18 and TRBJ1-4, with 9 positions matching TRBD1. The germline V gene has CDR1 KGHSH and CDR2 LQKENI. The length of the CDR3 is 16 residues. V dropped 3 bases and J dropped 6; count of bases not matched to a gene: 8. The CDR3 loop reads CASSPRTGTGYEKLFF. For the CDR3, the DNA is TGTGCCAGCTCACCTCGGACCGGGACAGGGTATGAAAAACTGTTTTTT.

A single count supports this clone. The chain combines TRBV27 with TRBJ2-1, with D possibly TRBD2 on 6 matching bases. CDR3 length: 18 residues. Trimming left V 0 bases short and J 2 bases short, with 17 bases between. From germline, CDR1 is MNHEY and CDR2 SMNVEV (reference sequence). This CDR3 reads CASSLSFLLASPYNEQFF. CDR3 coding DNA: TGTGCCAGCAGTTTATCGTTCTTGCTAGCGAGCCCCTACAATGAGCAGTTCTTC.

The chain recombines TRBV5-1 with TRBJ1-2, with TRBD1 identical over 7 bases. This CDR3 comprises 15 residues. The germline V gene has CDR1 SGHRS and CDR2 YFSETQ. The V gene end was trimmed by 0 bases and the J gene end by 3 bases; junction bases not matched to a gene: 5. CDR3 nucleotide sequence: TGCGCCAGCAGCTTGGCCGAGGGGGCAGACTATGGCTACACCTTC. Translation: CASSLAEGADYGYTF.